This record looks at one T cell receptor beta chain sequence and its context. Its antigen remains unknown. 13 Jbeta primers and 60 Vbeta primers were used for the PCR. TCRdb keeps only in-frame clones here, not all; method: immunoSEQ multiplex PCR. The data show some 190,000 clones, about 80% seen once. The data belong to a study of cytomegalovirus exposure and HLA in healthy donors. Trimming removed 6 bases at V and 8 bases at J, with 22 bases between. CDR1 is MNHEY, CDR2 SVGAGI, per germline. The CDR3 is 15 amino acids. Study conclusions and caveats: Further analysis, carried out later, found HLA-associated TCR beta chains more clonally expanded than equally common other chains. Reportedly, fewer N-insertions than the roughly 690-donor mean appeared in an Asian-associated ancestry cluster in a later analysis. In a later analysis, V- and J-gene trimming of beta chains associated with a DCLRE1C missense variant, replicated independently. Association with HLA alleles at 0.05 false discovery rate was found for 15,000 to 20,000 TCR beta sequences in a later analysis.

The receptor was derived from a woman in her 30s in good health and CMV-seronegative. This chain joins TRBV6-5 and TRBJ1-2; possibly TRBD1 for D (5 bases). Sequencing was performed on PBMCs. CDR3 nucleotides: TGTGCCAGCAGCCCCACCGGGACTCTGGGCGGAGGCTACACCTTC. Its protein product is CASSPTGTLGGGYTF.